The T cell receptor (beta chain) described here comes from a study of T cells in women clearing cervical HPV infection. Clones were sequenced by immunoSEQ multiplex PCR, and TCRdb holds only the in-frame ones, with some missing. The sample totals about 30,000 clones. Turning to this clone: The read stops 3 residues short of the end of the CDR3; the missing end is completed from the germline J gene.

CDR1 is PRHDT and CDR2 is FYEKMQ in the germline V gene (reference sequence). The CDR3 runs to 14 residues. The V end lost 6 bases, the J end lost 2 bases, and 12 bases lay between the germline ends. The sequencing sample was made of blood buffy coat. The chain is built from TRBV13 and TRBJ2-3, with TRBD1 as a possible D gene (6 bases). The TCR comes from a woman aged 18 to 75 with a cervical HPV16 infection that either progressed to CIN3+ or cleared (not recorded which). CDR3 region: CASRKQGPTDTQYF. The part of the CDR3 DNA that was read is TGTGCCAGCAGAAAACAGGGCCCCACAGATACG. Full variable domain (outside the CDR3, taken from reference TRBV13 and TRBJ2-3): AAGVIQSPRHLIKEKRETATLKCYPIPRHDTVYWYQQGPGQDPQFLISFYEKMQSDKGSIPDRFSAQQFSDYHSELNMSSLELGDSALYFCASRKQGPTDTQYFGPGTRLTVL.